This T cell receptor beta chain was identified during a study of OX40 agonist ivuxolimab in advanced cancers. Trimming removed 5 bases from V and 4 bases from J, with 9 bases in between. Per the germline V gene, CDR1 is MDHEN and CDR2 is SYDVKM. The CDR3 is 14 residues long. Repertoires were generated with immunoSEQ multiplex PCR, while TCRdb's copy carries only in-frame clones and drops some. The sample lists some 30,000 clones, approximately 90% occurring once. On this clone itself: As yet, its antigen is unknown.

Study observations and caveats: A proportion of nonresponders additionally exhibited low normalized T-cell clonal expansion.

The chain carries TRBV28 and TRBJ1-6, with D possibly TRBD1 on 6 matching bases. Sequencing was performed on CD4+ or CD8+ T cells sorted from blood, taken in a trial of the OX40 agonist ivuxolimab. This TCR derives from an adult with an advanced solid tumor such as melanoma, head and neck, liver or kidney cancer. CDR3 region: CASSPGQYNSPLHF. Written as DNA, the CDR3 is TGTGCCAGCAGTCCAGGACAGTATAATTCACCCCTCCACTTT.